This T cell receptor beta chain was documented in a study of CD8 T cells in ankylosing spondylitis. The study's findings and limits: Certain motif variants had earlier been reported in reactive arthritis synovial fluid and blood. Disease-linked clones had a CD8+ phenotype and relatively low frequency in peripheral blood. Disease-linked clones reportedly showed significant enrichment in matched ankylosing spondylitis synovial fluid.

In its sample, this clonotype was seen many times. Its antigen is currently unknown. Quantitative molecular-barcoded 5'-RACE generated the TCR beta libraries. MiXCR, run by TCRdb on the 5' RACE reads, gives a single entry per CDR3 protein. The sample has around 31,000 distinct CDR3 sequences; 30% are singletons. Between the trimmed V and J ends, which lost 0 bases and 3 bases, there was a span of 9 bases. The V gene's germline CDR1 is MDHEN and CDR2 SYDVKM. The CDR3 extends over 14 amino acids. This receptor was obtained from a male donor with ankylosing spondylitis. J is TRBJ2-7 and V is TRBV28; a weak D match, TRBD1 (5 bases). Source material: synovial fluid, either unsorted or a sorted T cell fraction (not recorded which). Here the CDR3 DNA reads TGTGCCAGCAGTTTATGGGGGCCCGGCTACGAGCAGTACGTC. It codes for CASSLWGPGYEQYV.